This T cell receptor (beta chain) emerged from a study of graft-versus-host responses after intestinal transplantation. Study-level information: Anti-thymocyte globulin induction, then tacrolimus and steroids for about 3 years, went to all recipients.

Trimming took 3 bases from V and 1 from J, leaving 7 bases between them. The CDR3 totals 14 residues. In germline, CDR1 is MNHEY, CDR2 SMNVEV (reference sequence). Broader study findings: Association was observed between peak circulating GvH clone levels and early post-transplant HvG declines. Researchers found GvH clones in recipient marrow, and some showed up first in ileum or blood. Allograft graft-versus-host to host-versus-graft clonal ratios ran high in patients with graft-donor T cell macrochimerism.

Regarding this clone: Its specificity is unknown.

The protocol was immunoSEQ multiplex PCR, while the TCRdb copy is restricted to in-frame clones and leaves out a portion. The repertoire holds 45,000 to 50,000 clones, with 80% to 95% as singletons. The sequence derives from a human donor who was the organ donor for an intestinal transplant. This specimen was unstimulated CD4+ T cells sorted from spleen or lymph node cells, taken before transplant. The chain uses TRBV27 and TRBJ2-1; unclear D gene. In nucleotides, the CDR3 is TGTGCCAGCAGTTTCCAAGAATCCTACAATGAGCAGTTCTTC. It translates to CASSFQESYNEQFF.